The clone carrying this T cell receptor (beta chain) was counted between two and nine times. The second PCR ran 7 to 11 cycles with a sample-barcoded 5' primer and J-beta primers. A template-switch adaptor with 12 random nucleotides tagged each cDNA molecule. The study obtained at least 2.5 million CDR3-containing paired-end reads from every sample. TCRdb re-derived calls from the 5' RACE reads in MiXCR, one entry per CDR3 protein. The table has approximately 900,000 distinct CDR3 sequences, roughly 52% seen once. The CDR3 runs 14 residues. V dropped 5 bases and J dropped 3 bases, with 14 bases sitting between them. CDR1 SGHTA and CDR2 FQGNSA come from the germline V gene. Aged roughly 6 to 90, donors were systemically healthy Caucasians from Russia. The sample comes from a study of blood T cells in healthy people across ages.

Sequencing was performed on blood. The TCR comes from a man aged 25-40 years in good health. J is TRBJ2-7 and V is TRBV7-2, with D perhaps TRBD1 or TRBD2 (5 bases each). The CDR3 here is CASSRDGSFYEQYF. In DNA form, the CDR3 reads TGTGCCAGCAGCCGGGACGGATCTTTCTACGAGCAGTACTTC.